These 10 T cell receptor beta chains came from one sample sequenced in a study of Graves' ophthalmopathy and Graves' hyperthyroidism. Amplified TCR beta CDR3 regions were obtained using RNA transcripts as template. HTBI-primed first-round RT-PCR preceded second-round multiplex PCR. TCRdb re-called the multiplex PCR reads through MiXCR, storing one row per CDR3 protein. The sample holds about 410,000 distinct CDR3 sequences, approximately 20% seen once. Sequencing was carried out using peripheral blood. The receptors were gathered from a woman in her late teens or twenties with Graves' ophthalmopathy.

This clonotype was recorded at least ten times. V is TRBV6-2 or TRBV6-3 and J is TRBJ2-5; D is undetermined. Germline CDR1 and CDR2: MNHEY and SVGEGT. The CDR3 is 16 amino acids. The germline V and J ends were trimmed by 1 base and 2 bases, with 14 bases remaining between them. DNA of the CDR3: TGTGCCAGCAGTTACTTAGGGCGACTCCTACAAGAGACCCAGTACTTC. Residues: CASSYLGRLLQETQYF.

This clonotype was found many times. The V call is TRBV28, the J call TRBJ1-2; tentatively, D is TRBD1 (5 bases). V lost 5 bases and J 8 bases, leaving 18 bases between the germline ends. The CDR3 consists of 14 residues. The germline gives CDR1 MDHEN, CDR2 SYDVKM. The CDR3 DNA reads TGTGCCAGCAGTCCTGGGACCCTATTGCGAGGCTACACCTTC. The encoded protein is CASSPGTLLRGYTF.

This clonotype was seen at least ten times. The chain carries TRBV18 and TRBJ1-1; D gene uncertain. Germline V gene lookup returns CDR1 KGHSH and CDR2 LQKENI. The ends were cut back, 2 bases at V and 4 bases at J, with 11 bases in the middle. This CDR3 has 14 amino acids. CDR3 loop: CASSPIATGTEAFF. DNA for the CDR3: TGTGCCAGCTCACCAATCGCCACGGGCACTGAAGCTTTCTTT.

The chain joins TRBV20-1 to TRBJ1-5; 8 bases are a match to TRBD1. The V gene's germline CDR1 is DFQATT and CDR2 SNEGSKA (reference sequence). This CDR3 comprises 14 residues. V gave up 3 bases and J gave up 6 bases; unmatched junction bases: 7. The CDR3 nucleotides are TGCAGTGCTAGGGATGGACAGGGAGGTCAGCCCCAGCATTTT. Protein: CSARDGQGGQPQHF.

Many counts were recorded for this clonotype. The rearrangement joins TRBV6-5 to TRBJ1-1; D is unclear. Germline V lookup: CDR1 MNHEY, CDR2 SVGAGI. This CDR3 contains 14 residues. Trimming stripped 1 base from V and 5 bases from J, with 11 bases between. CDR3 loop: CASSYFSDGTEAFF. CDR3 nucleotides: TGTGCCAGCAGTTACTTTAGCGACGGAACTGAAGCTTTCTTT.

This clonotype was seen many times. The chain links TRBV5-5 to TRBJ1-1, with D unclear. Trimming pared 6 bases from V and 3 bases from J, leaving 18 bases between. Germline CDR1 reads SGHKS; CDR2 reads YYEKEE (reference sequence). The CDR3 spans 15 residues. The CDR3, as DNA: TGTGCCAGCACCTTCTTTTTAGCTGGGGACACTGAAGCTTTCTTT. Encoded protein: CASTFFLAGDTEAFF.

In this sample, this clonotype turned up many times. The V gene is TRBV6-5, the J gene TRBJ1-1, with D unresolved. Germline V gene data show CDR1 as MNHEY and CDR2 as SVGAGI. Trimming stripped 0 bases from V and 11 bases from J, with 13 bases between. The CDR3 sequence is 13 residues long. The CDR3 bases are TGTGCCAGCAGTTACTCCCCCAGAGAATGGGCTTTCTTT. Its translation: CASSYSPREWAFF.

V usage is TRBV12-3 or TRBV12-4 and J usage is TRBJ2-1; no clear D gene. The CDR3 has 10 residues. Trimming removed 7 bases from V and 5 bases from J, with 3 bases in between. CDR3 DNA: TGTGCCAGCACCAACAATGAGCAGTTCTTC. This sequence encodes CASTNNEQFF.

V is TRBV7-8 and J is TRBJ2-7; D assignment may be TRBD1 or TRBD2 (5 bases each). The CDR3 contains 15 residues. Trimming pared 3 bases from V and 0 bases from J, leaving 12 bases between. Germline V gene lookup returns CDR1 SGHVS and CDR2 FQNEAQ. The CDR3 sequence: CASSFGTFLSYEQYF. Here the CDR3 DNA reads TGTGCCAGCAGCTTTGGGACCTTCCTCTCCTACGAGCAGTACTTC. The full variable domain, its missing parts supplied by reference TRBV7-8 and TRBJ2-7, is GAGVSQSPRYKVAKRGQDVALRCDPISGHVSLFWYQQALGQGPEFLTYFQNEAQLDKSGLPSDRFFAERPEGSVSTLKIQRTQQEDSAVYLCASSFGTFLSYEQYFGPGTRLTVT.

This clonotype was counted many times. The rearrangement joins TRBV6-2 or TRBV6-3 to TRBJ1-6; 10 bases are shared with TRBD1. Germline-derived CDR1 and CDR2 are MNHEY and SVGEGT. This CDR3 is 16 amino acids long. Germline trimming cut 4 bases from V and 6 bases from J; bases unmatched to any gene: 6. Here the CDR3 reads CASSFRDRGLNSPLHF. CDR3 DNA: TGTGCCAGCAGTTTCCGGGACAGGGGCCTTAATTCACCCCTCCACTTT.